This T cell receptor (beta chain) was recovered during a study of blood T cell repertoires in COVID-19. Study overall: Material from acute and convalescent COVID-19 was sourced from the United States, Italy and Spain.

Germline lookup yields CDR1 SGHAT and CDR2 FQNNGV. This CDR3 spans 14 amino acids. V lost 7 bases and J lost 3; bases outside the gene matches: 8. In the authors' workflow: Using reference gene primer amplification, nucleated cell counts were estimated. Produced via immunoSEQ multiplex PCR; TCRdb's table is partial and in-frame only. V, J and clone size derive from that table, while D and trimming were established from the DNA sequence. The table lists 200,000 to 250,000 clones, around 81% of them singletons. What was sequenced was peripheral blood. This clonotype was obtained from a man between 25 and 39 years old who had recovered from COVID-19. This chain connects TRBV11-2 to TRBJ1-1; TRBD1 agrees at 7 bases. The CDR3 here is CASTGQDSYTEAFF. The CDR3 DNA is TGTGCCAGCACAGGACAGGACTCTTACACTGAAGCTTTCTTT.